This T cell receptor beta chain comes out of a study of blood T cell repertoires in COVID-19. Assay: immunoSEQ multiplex PCR; the TCRdb copy retains only in-frame clones and omits some. In the table there are some 170,000 clones, almost 80% of which are singletons. J gave up 7 bases and V 0 bases, and 15 bases lay outside the gene matches. The CDR3 covers 19 residues. Germline V gene lookup returns CDR1 LGHDT and CDR2 YNNKEL (reference sequence). V and J are TRBV3-1 (or the pseudogene TRBV3-2) and TRBJ2-1; TRBD1 aligns across 10 bases. This sequence was found in a woman aged 70-85 years with acute or convalescent COVID-19. Sequencing was performed on peripheral blood. The CDR3 region has the DNA TGTGCCAGCAGCCAAGATTTACGGCTTGGGACAGGGGATTGGAATGAGCAGTTCTTC. Protein: CASSQDLRLGTGDWNEQFF.